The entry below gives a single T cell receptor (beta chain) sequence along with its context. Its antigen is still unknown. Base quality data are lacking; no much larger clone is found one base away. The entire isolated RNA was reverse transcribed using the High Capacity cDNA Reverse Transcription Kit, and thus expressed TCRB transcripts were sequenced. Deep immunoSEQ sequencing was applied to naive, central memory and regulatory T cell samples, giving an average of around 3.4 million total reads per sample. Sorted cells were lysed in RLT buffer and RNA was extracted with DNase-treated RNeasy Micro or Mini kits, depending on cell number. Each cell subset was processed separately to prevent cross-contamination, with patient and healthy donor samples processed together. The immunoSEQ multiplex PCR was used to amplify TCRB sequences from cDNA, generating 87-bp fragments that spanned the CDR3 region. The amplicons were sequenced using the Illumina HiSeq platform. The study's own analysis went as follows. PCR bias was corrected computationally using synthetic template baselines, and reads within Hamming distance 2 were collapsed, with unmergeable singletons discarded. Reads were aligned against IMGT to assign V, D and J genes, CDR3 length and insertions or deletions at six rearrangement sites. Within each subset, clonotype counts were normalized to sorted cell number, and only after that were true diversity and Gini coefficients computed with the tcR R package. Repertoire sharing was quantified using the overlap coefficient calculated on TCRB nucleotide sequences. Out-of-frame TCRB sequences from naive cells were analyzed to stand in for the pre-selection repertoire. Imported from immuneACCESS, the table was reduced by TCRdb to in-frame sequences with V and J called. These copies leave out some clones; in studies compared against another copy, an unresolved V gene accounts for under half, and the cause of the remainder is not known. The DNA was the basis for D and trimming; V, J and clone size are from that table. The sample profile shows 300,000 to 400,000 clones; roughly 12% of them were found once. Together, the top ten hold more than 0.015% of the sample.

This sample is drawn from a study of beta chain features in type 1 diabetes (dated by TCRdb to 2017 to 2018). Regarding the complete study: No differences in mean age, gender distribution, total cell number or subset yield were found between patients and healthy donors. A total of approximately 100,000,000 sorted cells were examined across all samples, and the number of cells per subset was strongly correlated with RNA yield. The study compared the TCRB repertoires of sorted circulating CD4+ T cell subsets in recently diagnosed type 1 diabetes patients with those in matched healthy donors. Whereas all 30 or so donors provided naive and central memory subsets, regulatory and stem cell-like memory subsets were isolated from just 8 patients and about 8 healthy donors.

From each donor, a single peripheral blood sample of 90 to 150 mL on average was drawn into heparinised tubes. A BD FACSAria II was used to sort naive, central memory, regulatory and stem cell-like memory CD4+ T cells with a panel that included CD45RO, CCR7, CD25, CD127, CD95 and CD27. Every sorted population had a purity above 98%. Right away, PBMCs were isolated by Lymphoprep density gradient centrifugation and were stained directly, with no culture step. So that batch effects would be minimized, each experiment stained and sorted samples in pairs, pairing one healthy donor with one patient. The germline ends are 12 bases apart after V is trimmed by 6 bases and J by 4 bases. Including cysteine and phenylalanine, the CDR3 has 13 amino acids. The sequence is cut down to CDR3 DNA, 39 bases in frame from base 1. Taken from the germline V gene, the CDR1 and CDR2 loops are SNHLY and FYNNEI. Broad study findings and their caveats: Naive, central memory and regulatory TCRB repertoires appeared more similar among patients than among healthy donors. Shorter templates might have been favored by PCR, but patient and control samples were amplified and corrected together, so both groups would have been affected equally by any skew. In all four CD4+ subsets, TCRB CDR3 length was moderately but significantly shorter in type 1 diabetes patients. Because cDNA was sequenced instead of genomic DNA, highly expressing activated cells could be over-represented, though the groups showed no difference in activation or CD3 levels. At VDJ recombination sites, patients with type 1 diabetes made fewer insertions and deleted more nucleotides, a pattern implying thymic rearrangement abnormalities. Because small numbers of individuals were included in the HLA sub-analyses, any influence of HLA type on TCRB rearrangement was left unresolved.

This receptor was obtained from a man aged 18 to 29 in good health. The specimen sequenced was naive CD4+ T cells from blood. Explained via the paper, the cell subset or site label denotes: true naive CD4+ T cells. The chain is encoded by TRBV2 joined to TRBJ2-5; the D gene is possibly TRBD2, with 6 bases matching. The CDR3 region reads CASSGGTAETQYF. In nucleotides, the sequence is TGTGCCAGCAGCGGAGGGACTGCAGAGACCCAGTACTTC.